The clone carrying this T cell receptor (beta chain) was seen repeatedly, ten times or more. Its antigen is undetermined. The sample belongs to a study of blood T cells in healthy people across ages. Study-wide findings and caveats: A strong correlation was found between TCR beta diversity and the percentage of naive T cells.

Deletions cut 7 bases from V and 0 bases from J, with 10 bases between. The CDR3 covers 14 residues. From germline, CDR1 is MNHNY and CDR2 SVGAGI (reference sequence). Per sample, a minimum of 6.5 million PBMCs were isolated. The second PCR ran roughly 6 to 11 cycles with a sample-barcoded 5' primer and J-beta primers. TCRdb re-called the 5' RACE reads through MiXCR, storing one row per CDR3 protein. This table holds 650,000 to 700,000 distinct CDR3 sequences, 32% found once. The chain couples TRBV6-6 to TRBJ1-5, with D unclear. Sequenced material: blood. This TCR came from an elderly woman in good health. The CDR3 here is CASNHENSNQPQHF. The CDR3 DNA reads TGTGCCAGCAACCACGAAAATAGCAATCAGCCCCAGCATTTT.